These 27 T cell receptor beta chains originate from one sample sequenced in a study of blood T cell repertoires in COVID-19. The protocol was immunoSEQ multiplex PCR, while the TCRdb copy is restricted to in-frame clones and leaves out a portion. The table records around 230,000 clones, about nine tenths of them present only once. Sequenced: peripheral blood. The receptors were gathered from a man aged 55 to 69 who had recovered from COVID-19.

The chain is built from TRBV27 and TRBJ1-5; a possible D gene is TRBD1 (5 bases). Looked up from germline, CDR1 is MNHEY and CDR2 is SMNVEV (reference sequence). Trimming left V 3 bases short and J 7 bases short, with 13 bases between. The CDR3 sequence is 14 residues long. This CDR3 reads CASSFNGGGQPQHF. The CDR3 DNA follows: TGTGCCAGCAGTTTCAATGGGGGGGGACAGCCCCAGCATTTT.

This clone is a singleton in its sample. In DNA, the CDR3 is TGTGCCAGCAGCCTGGTTGGGGGGTGGGGCCGCACAGATACGCAGTATTTT. Residues: CASSLVGGWGRTDTQYF. This chain uses TRBV9 with TRBJ2-3; a weak D match, TRBD2 (6 bases). CDR3 size: 17 residues. Deletions cut 4 bases from V and 1 base from J, with 19 bases between. Germline-derived CDR1 and CDR2 are SGDLS and YYNGEE. The variable domain in full, completed from reference TRBV9 and TRBJ2-3, reads DSGVTQTPKHLITATGQRVTLRCSPRSGDLSVYWYQQSLDQGLQFLIQYYNGEERAKGNILERFSAQQFPDLHSELNLSSLELGDSALYFCASSLVGGWGRTDTQYFGPGTRLTVL.

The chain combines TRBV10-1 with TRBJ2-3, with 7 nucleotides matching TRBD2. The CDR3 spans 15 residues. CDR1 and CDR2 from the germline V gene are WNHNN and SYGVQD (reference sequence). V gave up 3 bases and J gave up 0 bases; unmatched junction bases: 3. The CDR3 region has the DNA TGCGCCAGCAGTGACAACGGGGGGAGCACAGATACGCAGTATTTT. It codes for CASSDNGGSTDTQYF.

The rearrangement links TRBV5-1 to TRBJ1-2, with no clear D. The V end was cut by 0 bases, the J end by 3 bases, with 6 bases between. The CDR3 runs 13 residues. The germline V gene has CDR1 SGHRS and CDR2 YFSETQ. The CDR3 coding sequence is TGCGCCAGCAGCTTGGGCCAGTACTATGGCTACACCTTC. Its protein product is CASSLGQYYGYTF.

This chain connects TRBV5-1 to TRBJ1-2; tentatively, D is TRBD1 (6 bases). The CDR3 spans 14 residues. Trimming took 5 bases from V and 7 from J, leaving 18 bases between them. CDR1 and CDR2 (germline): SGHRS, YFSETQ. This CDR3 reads CASRLVGGALGYTF. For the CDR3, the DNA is TGCGCCAGCAGGCTGGTCGGGGGGGCGCTTGGCTACACCTTC. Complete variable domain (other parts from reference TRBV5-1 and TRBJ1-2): KAGVTQTPRYLIKTRGQQVTLSCSPISGHRSVSWYQQTPGQGLQFLFEYFSETQRNKGNFPGRFSGRQFSNSRSEMNVSTLELGDSALYLCASRLVGGALGYTFGSGTRLTVV.

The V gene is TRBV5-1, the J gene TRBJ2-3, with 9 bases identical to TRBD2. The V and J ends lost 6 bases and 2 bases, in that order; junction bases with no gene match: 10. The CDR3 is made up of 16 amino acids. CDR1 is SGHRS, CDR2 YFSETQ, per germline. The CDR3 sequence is CASTPPSGVATDTQYF. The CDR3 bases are TGCGCCAGCACCCCGCCTAGCGGGGTTGCCACAGATACGCAGTATTTT.

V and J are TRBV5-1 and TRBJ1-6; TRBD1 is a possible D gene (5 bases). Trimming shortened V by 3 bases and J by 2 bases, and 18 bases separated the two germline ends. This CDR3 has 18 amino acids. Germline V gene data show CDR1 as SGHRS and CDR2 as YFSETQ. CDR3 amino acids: CASSYKGAALTYNSPLHF. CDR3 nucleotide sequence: TGCGCCAGCAGCTACAAAGGGGCAGCATTGACCTATAATTCACCCCTCCACTTT.

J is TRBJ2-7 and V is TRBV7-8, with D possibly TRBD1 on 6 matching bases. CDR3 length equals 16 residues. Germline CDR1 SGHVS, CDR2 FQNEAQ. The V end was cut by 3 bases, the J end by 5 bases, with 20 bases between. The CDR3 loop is CASSLVLGTSLNEQYV. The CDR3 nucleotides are TGTGCCAGCAGCTTGGTTTTAGGGACATCCTTAAACGAGCAGTACGTC.

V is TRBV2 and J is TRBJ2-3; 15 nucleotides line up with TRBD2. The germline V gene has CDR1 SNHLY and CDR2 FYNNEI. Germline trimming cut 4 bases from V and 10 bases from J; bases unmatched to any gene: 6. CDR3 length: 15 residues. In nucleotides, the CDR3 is TGTGCCAGCAGTGGGACTAGCGGGGGGGCCGCTCCGCAGTATTTT. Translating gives CASSGTSGGAAPQYF.

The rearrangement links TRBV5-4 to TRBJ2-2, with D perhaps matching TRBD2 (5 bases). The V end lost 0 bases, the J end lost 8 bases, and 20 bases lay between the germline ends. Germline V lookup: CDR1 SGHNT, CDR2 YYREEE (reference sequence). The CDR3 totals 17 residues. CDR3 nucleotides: TGTGCCAGCAGCTTGGCCAGTGAGGGCCCAACGGGGGGGGAGCTGTTTTTT. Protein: CASSLASEGPTGGELFF.

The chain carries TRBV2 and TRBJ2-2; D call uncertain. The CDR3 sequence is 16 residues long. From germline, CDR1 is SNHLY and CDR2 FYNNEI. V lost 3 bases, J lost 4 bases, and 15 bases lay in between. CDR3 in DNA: TGTGCCAGCAGTGAGGGCAGGCCTATATCCACCGGGGAGCTGTTTTTT. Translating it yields CASSEGRPISTGELFF.

The CDR3: CASSPWTGYDNEQFF. The CDR3 bases are TGTGCCAGCAGCCCCTGGACAGGGTACGACAATGAGCAGTTCTTC. The chain employs TRBV14 and TRBJ2-1; 8 bases agree with TRBD1. This CDR3 region has 15 residues. The germline gives CDR1 SGHDN, CDR2 FVKESK. Unmatched junction bases numbered 7, after V lost 4 bases and J lost 5 bases.

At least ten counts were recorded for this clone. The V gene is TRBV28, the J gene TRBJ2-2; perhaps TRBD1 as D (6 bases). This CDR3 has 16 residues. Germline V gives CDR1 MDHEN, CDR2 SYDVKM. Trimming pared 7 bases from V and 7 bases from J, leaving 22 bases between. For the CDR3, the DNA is TGTGCCAGCACTCCCCTAAGGGACATCTCGAACGGGGAGCTGTTTTTT. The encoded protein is CASTPLRDISNGELFF.

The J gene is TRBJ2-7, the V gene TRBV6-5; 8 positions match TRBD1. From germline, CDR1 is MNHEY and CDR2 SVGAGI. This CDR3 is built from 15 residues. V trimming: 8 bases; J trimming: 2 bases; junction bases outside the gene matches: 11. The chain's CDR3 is CASLAQDRAPYEQYF. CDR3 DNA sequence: TGTGCCAGCCTAGCCCAGGACAGGGCCCCCTACGAGCAGTACTTC.

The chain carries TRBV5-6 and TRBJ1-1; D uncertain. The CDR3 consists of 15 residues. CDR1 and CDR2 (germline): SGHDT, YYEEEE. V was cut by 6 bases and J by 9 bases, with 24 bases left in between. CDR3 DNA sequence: TGTGCCAGCACCGCAAGGGCCCTGGGAGGGTTCCAAGCTTTCTTT. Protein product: CASTARALGGFQAFF.

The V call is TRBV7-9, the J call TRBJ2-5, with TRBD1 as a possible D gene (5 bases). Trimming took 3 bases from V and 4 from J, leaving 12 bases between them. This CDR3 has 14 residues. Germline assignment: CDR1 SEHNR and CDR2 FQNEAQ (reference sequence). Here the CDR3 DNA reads TGTGCCAGCAGCTTTCTAGGGGCCAGAGAGACCCAGTACTTC. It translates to CASSFLGARETQYF.

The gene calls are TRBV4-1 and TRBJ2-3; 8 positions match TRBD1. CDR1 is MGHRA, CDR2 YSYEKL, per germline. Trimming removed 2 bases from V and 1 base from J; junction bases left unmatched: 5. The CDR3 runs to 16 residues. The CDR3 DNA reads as TGCGCCAGCAGCCAACAACAACAGGGGGGCACAGATACGCAGTATTTT. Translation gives CASSQQQQGGTDTQYF.

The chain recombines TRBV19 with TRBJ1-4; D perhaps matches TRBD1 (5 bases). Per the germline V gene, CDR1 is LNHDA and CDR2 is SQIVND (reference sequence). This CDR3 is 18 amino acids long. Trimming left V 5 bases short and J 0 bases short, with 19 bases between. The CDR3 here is CASSLQVFLHSTNEKLFF. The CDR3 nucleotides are TGTGCCAGTAGTTTACAGGTCTTTCTCCACTCAACTAATGAAAAACTGTTTTTT. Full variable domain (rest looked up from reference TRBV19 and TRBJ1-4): DGGITQSPKYLFRKEGQNVTLSCEQNLNHDAMYWYRQDPGQGLRLIYYSQIVNDFQKGDIAEGYSVSREKKESFPLTVTSAQKNPTAFYLCASSLQVFLHSTNEKLFFGSGTQLSVL.

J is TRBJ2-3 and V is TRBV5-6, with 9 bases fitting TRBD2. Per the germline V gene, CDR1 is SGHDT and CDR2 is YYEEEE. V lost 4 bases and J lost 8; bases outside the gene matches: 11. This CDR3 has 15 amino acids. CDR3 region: CASSAPGRGGRTQYF. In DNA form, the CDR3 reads TGTGCCAGCAGCGCCCCTGGGCGGGGGGGCCGTACGCAGTATTTT.

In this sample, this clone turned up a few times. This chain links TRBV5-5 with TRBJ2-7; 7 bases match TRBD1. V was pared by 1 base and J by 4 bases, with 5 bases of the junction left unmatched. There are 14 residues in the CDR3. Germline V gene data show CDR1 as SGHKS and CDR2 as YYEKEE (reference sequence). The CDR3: CASSLIAGGYEQYF. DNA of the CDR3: TGTGCCAGCAGCTTGATCGCAGGGGGATACGAGCAGTACTTC.

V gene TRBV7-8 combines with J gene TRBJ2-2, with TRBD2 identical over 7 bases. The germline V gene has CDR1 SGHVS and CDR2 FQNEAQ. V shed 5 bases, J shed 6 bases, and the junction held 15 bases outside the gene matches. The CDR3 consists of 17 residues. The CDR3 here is CASSPHRVGGVAGELFF. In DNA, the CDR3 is TGTGCCAGCAGCCCCCATAGAGTGGGGGGGGTGGCCGGGGAGCTGTTTTTT.

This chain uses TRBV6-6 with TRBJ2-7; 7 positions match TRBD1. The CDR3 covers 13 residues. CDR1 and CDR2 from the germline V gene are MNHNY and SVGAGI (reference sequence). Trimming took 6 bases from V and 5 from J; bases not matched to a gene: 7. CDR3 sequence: CASSHNTGDEQYV. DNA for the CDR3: TGTGCCAGCAGCCATAACACAGGGGACGAGCAGTACGTC.

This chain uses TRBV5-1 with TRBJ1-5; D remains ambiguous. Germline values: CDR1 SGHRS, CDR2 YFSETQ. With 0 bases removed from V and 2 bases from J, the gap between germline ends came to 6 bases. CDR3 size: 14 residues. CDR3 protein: CASSLVAGNQPQHF. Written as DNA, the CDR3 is TGCGCCAGCAGCTTGGTAGCAGGCAATCAGCCCCAGCATTTT.

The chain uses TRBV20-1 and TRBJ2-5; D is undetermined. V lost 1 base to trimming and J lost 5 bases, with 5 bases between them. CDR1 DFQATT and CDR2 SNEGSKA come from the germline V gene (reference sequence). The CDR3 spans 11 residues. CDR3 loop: CSARVRETQYF. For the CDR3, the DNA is TGCAGTGCTAGAGTCCGGGAGACCCAGTACTTC.

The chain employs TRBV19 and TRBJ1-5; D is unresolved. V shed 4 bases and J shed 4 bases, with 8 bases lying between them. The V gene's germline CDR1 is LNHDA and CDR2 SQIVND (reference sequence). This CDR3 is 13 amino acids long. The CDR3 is CASSRAGNQPQHF. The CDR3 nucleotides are TGTGCCAGTAGTAGGGCGGGAAATCAGCCCCAGCATTTT.

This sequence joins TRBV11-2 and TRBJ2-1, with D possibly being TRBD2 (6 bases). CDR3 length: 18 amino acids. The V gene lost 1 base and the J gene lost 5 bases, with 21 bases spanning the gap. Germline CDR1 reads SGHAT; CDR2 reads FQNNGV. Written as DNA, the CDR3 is TGTGCCAGCAGCTTAGTTCTTGCGGGGCCACCGACCCACAATGAGCAGTTCTTC. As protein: CASSLVLAGPPTHNEQFF.

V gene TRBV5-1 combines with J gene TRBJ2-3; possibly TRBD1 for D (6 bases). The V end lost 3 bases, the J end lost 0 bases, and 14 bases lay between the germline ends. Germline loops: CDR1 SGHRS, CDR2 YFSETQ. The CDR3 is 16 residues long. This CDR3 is CASSSGQSSSTDTQYF. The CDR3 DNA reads TGCGCCAGCAGCTCAGGACAGAGTTCTAGCACAGATACGCAGTATTTT.